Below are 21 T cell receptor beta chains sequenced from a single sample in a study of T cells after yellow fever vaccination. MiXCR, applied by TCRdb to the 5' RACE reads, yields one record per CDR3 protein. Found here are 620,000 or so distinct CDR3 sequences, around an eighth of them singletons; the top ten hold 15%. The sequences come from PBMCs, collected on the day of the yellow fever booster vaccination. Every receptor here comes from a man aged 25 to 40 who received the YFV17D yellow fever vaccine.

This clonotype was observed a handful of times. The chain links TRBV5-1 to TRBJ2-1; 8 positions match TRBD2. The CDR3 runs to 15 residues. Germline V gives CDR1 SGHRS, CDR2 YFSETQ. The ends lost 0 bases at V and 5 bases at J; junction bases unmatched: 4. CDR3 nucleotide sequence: TGCGCCAGCAGCTTGGCCGGGACTAGGAACAATGAGCAGTTCTTC. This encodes CASSLAGTRNNEQFF.

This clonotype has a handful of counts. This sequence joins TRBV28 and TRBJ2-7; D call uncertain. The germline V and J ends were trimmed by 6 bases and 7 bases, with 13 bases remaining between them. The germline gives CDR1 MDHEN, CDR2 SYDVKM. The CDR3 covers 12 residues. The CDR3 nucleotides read TGTGCCAGCAGGGCAGGCGTTTTGGAGCAGTACTTC. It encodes CASRAGVLEQYF.

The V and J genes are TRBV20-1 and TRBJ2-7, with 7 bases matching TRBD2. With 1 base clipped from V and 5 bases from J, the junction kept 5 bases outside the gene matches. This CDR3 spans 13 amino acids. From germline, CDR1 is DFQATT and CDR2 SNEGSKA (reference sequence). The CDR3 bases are TGCAGTGCTAGAGCCAGCGGGATCCACGAGCAGTACTTC. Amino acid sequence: CSARASGIHEQYF.

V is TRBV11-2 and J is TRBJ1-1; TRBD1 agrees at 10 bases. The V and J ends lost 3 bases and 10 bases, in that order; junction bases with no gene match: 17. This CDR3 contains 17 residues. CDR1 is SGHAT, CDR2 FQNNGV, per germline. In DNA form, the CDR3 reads TGTGCCAGCAGCTTCGGACAGGGGGTAAGCGGCCTAAGTGGAGCTTTCTTT. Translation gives CASSFGQGVSGLSGAFF.

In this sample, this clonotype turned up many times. The CDR3 DNA reads TGCGCCAGCAGCTCCGGACAGGGAAATCTCAACATTCAGTACTTC. Translated: CASSSGQGNLNIQYF. This chain joins TRBV5-1 and TRBJ2-4, with 8 bases lining up with TRBD1. This CDR3 region has 15 residues. J gave up 7 bases and V 3 bases, and 9 bases lay outside the gene matches. Per the germline V gene, CDR1 is SGHRS and CDR2 is YFSETQ.

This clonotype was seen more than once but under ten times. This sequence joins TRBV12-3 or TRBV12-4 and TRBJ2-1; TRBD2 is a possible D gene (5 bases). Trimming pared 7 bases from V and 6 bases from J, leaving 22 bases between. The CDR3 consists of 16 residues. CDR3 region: CASTLLESPGLNEQFF. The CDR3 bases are TGTGCCAGCACCTTATTAGAAAGCCCCGGACTCAATGAGCAGTTCTTC.

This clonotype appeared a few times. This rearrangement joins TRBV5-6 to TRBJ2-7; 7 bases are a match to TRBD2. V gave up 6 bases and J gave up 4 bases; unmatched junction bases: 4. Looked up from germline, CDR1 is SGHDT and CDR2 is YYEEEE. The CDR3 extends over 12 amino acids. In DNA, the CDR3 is TGTGCCAGCACAGGCGGGGGTTACGAGCAGTACTTC. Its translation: CASTGGGYEQYF.

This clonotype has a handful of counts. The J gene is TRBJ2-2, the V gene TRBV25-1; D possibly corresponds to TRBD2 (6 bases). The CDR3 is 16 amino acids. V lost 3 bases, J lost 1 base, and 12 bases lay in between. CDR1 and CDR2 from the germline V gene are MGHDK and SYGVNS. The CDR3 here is CASSEGGYGNTGELFF. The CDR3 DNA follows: TGTGCCAGCAGTGAGGGGGGTTACGGGAACACCGGGGAGCTGTTTTTT.

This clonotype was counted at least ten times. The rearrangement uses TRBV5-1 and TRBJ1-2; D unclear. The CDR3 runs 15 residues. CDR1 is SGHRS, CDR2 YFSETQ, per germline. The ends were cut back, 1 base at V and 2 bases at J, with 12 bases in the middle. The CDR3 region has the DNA TGCGCCAGCAGCTTGTTCGGCGCAGAAAACTATGGCTACACCTTC. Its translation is CASSLFGAENYGYTF. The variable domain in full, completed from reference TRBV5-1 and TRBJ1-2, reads KAGVTQTPRYLIKTRGQQVTLSCSPISGHRSVSWYQQTPGQGLQFLFEYFSETQRNKGNFPGRFSGRQFSNSRSEMNVSTLELGDSALYLCASSLFGAENYGYTFGSGTRLTVV.

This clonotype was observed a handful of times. As DNA, the CDR3 is TGTGCCAGCTCACCAAAGGCTAGGGGGAACAATGAGCAGTTCTTC. Translated: CASSPKARGNNEQFF. J is TRBJ2-1 and V is TRBV18; D possibly corresponds to TRBD1 (6 bases). The V gene's germline CDR1 is KGHSH and CDR2 LQKENI. The V end was cut by 2 bases, the J end by 5 bases, with 13 bases between. The CDR3 totals 15 residues.

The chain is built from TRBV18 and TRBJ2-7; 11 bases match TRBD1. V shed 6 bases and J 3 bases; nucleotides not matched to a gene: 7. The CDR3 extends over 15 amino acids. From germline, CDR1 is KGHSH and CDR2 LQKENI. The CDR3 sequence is CASSYTGTGGYEQYF. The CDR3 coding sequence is TGTGCCAGCTCGTATACCGGGACAGGGGGCTACGAGCAGTACTTC.

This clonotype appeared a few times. CDR3 sequence reads: CASSFDMLNTEAFF. The CDR3 region has the DNA TGTGCCAGCAGCTTCGACATGCTTAACACTGAAGCTTTCTTT. This chain links TRBV7-8 with TRBJ1-1, with D unresolved. The CDR3 contains 14 residues. Germline lookup yields CDR1 SGHVS and CDR2 FQNEAQ. Trimming left V 3 bases short and J 2 bases short, with 10 bases between.

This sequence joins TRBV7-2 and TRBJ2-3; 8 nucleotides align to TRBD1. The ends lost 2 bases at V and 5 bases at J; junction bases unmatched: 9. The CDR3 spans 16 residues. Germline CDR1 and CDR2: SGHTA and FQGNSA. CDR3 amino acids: CASSLLGQGAIDTQYF. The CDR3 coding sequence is TGTGCCAGCAGCTTATTGGGTCAGGGGGCTATAGATACGCAGTATTTT.

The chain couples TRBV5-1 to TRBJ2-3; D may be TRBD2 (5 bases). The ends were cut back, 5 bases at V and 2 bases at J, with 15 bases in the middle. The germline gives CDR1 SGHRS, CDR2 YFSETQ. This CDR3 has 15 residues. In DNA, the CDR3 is TGCGCCAGCAGTTTACGGAGCGGCGACACAGATACGCAGTATTTT. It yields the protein CASSLRSGDTDTQYF.

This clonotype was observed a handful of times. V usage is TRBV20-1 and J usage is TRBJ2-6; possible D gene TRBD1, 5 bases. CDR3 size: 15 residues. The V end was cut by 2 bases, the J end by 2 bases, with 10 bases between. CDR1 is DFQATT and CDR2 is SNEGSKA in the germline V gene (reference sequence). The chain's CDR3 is CSARSRVAGANVLTF. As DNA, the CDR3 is TGCAGTGCTAGATCCAGGGTCGCTGGGGCCAACGTCCTGACTTTC.

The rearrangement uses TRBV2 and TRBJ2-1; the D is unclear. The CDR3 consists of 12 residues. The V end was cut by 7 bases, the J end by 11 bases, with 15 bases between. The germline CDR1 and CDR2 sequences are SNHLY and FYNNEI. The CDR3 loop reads CASNGGPRKQFF. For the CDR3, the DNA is TGTGCCAGCAACGGCGGCCCCCGGAAGCAGTTCTTC.

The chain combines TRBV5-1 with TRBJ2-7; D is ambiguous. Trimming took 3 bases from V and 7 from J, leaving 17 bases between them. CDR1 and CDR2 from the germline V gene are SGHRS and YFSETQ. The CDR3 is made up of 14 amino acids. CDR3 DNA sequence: TGCGCCAGCAGCTCCGACCAGATCTGGGTTGAGCAGTACTTC. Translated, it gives CASSSDQIWVEQYF.

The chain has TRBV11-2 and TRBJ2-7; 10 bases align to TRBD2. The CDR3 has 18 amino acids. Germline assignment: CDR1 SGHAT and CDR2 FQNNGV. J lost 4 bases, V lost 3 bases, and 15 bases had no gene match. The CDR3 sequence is CASSLRGASGRKAYEQYF. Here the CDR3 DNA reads TGTGCCAGCAGCTTGAGGGGAGCTAGCGGGAGAAAGGCTTACGAGCAGTACTTC. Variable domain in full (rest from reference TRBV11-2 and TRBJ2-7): EAGVAQSPRYKIIEKRQSVAFWCNPISGHATLYWYQQILGQGPKLLIQFQNNGVVDDSQLPKDRFSAERLKGVDSTLKIQPAKLEDSAVYLCASSLRGASGRKAYEQYFGPGTRLTVT.

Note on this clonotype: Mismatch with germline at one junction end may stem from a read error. The CDR3 region is CASGFSVASSSSNEQFF. Written as DNA, the CDR3 is TGCGCCAGCGGGTTCAGCGTTGCGTCCTCCTCCTCCAATGAGCAGTTCTTC. V is TRBV5-1 and J is TRBJ2-1, with D uncertain. Germline CDR1 is SGHRS and CDR2 is YFSETQ. The CDR3 contains 17 residues. Supplemented by reference TRBV5-1 and TRBJ2-1, the full variable domain reads KAGVTQTPRYLIKTRGQQVTLSCSPISGHRSVSWYQQTPGQGLQFLFEYFSETQRNKGNFPGRFSGRQFSNSRSEMNVSTLELGDSALYLCASGFSVASSSSNEQFFGPGTRLTVL.

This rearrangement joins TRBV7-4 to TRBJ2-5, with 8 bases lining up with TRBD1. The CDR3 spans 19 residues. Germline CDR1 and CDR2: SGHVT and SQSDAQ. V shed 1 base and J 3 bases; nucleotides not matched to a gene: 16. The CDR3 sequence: CASSLVAQWGQETEETQYF. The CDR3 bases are TGTGCCAGCAGCTTAGTAGCGCAGTGGGGACAGGAGACGGAAGAGACCCAGTACTTC.

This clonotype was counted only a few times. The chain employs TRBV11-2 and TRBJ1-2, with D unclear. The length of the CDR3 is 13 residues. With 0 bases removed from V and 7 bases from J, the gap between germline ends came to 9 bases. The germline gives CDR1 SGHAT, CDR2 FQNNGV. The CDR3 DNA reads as TGTGCCAGCAGCTTAGAGGGAGTCGGTGGCTACACCTTC. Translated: CASSLEGVGGYTF.